This T cell receptor beta chain was found in a study of T cell repertoires in cytomegalovirus infection. This clonotype has a count of ten or more. MiXCR, run by TCRdb on the reads, gives a single entry per CDR3 protein. The sample records some 320,000 distinct CDR3 sequences, more than 8% being singletons. The CDR3 is made up of 14 amino acids. V lost 1 base to trimming and J lost 6 bases, with 12 bases between them. Per the germline V gene, CDR1 is SGHTA and CDR2 is FQGNSA. This sequence was found in a human donor in good health (CMV status not recorded). Some clones in this sample may be carry-over from other donors' samples. The chain recombines TRBV7-2 with TRBJ1-2; a possible D gene is TRBD1 (6 bases). Specimen: PBMCs. CDR3 sequence (DNA): TGTGCCAGCAGCTTAGATCGGGGGCTAAATGGCTACACCTTC. Translating it yields CASSLDRGLNGYTF. Combining the CDR3 with reference TRBV7-2 and TRBJ1-2 gives the whole variable domain GAGVSQSPSNKVTEKGKDVELRCDPISGHTALYWYRQSLGQGLEFLIYFQGNSAPDKSGLPSDRFSAERTGGSVSTLTIQRTQQEDSAVYLCASSLDRGLNGYTFGSGTRLTVV.